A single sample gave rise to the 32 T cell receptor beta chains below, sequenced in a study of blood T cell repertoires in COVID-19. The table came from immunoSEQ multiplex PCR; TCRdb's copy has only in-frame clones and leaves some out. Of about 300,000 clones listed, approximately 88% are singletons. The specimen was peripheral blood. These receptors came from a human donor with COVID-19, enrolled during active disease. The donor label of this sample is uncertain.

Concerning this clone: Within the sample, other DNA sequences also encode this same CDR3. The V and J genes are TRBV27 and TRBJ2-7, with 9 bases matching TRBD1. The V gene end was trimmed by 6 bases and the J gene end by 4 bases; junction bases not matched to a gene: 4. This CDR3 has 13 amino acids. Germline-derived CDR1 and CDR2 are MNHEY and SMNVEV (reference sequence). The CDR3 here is CASSRDRAYEQYF. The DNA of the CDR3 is TGTGCCAGCAGCCGGGACAGGGCGTACGAGCAGTACTTC.

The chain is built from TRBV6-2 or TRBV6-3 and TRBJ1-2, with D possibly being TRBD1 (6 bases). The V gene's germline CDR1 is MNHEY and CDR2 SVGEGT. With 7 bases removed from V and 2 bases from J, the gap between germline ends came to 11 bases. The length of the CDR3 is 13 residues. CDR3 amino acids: CASTPGQNYGYTF. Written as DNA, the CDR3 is TGTGCCAGCACCCCGGGACAAAACTATGGCTACACCTTC.

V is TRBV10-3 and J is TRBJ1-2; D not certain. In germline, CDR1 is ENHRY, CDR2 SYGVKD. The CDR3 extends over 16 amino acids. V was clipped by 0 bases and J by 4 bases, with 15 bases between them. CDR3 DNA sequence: TGTGCCATCAGTGAGTCCGGCGGACCCGGACTCTATGGCTACACCTTC. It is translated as CAISESGGPGLYGYTF.

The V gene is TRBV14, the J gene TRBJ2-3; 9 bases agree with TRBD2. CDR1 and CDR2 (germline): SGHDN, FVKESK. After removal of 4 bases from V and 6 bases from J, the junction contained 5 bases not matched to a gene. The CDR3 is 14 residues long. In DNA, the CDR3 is TGTGCCAGCAGCCGGAGCGGGAGGCGGGATACGCAGTATTTT. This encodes CASSRSGRRDTQYF.

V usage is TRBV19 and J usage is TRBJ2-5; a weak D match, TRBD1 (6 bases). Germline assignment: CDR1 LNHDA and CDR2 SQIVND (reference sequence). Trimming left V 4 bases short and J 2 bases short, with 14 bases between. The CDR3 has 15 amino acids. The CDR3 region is CASSKGVGIQETQYF. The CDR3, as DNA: TGTGCCAGTAGTAAGGGGGTGGGAATTCAAGAGACCCAGTACTTC.

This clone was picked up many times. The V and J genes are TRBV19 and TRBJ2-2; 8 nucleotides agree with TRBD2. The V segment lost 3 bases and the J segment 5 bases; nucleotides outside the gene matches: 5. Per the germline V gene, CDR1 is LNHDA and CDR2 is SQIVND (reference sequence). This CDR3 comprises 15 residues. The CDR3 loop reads CASSIGGLVTGELFF. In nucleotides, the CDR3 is TGTGCCAGTAGTATCGGGGGACTAGTGACCGGGGAGCTGTTTTTT.

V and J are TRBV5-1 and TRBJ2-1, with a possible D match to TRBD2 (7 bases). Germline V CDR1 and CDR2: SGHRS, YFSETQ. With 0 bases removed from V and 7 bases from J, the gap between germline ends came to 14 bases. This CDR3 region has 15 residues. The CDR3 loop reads CASSLVGGRSNEQFF. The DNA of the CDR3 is TGCGCCAGCAGCTTGGTCGGGGGGCGCAGTAATGAGCAGTTCTTC.

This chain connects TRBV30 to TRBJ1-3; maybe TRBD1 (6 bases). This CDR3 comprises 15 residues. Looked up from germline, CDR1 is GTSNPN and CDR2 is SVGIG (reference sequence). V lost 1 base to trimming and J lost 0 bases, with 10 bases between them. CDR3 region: CAWSGQALSGNTIYF. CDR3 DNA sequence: TGTGCCTGGAGTGGACAGGCTCTCTCTGGAAACACCATATATTTT.

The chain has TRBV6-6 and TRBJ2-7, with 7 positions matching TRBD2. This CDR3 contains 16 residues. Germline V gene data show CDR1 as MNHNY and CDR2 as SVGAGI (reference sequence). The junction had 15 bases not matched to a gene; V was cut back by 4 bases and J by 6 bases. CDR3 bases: TGTGCCAGCAGTTTACCCCCTAGCGGTTACATGTCCGAGCAGTACTTC. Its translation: CASSLPPSGYMSEQYF.

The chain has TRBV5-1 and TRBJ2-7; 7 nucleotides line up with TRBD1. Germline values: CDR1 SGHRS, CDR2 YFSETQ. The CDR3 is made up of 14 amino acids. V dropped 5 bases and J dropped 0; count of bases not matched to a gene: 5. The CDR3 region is CASRGTANSYEQYF. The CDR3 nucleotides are TGCGCCAGCAGGGGGACAGCAAACTCCTACGAGCAGTACTTC.

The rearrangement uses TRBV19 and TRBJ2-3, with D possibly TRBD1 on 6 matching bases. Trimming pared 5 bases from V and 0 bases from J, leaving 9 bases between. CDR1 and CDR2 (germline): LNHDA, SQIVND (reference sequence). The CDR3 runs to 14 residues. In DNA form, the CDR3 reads TGTGCCAGTAGTGCTACAGGGAGCACAGATACGCAGTATTTT. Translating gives CASSATGSTDTQYF.

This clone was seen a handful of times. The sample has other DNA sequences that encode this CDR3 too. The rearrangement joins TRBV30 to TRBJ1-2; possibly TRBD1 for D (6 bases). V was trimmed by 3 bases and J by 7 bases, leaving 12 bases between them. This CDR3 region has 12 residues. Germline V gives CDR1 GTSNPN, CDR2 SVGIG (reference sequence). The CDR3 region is CAWSVGQLGYTF. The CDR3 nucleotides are TGTGCCTGGAGCGTCGGACAGCTTGGCTACACCTTC. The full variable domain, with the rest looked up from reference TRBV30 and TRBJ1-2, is SQTIHQWPATLVQPVGSPLSLECTVEGTSNPNLYWYRQAAGRGLQLLFYSVGIGQISSEVPQNLSASRPQDRQFILSSKKLLLSDSGFYLCAWSVGQLGYTFGSGTRLTVV.

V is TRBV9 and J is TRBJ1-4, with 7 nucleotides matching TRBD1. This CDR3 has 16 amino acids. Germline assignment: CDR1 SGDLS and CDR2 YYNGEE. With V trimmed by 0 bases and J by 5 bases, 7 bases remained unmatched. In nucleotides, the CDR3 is TGTGCCAGCAGCGTAGCCGAAGGACAGGCGAATGAAAAACTGTTTTTT. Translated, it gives CASSVAEGQANEKLFF.

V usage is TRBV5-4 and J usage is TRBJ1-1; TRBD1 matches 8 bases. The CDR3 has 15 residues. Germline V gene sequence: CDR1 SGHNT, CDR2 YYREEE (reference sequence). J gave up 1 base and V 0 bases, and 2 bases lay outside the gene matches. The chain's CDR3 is CASSLEGQGNTEAFF. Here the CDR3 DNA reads TGTGCCAGCAGCTTGGAAGGACAGGGGAACACTGAAGCTTTCTTT.

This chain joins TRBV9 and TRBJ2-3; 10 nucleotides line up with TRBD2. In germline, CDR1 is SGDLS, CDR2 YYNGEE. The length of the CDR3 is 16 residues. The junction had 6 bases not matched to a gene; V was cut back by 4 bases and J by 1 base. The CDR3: CASSSTGTSGTDTQYF. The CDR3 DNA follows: TGTGCCAGCAGCTCGACCGGGACTAGCGGCACAGATACGCAGTATTTT.

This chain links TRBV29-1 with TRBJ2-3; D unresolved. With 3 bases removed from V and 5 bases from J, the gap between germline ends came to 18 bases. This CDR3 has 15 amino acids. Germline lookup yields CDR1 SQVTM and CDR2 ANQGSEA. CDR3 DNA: TGCAGCGTTGAGGGCAGCCCCGCCCGATTAGATACGCAGTATTTT. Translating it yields CSVEGSPARLDTQYF.

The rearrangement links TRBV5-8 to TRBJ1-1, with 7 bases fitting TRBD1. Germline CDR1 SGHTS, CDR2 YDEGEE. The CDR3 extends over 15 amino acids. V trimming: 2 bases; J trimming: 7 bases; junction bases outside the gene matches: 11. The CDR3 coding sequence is TGTGCCAGCAGCTTCTACTTAACAGGGGTGCTTGAAGCTTTCTTT. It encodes CASSFYLTGVLEAFF.

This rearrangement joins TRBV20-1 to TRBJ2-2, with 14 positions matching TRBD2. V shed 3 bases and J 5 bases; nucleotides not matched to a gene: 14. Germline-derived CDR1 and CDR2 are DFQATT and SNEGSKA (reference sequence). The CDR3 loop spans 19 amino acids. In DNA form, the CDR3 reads TGCAGTGCTAGTTCCTCCGGGACTAGCGGGAGATTAGATACCGGGGAGCTGTTTTTT. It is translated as CSASSSGTSGRLDTGELFF.

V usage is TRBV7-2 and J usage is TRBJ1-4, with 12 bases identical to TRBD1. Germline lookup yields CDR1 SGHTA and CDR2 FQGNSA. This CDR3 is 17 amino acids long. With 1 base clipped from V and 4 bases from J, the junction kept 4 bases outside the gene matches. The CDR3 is CASSLVGQGARNEKLFF. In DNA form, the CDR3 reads TGTGCCAGCAGCTTAGTGGGACAGGGGGCACGTAATGAAAAACTGTTTTTT.

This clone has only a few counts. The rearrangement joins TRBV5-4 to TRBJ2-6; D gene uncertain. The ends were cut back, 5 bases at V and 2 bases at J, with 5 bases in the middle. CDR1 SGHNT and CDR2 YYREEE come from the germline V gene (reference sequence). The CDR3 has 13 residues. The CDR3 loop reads CASSQTGANVLTF. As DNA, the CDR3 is TGTGCCAGCAGTCAAACTGGGGCCAACGTCCTGACTTTC. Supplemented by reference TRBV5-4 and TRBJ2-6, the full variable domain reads ETGVTQSPTHLIKTRGQQVTLRCSSQSGHNTVSWYQQALGQGPQFIFQYYREEENGRGNFPPRFSGLQFPNYSSELNVNALELDDSALYLCASSQTGANVLTFGAGSRLTVL.

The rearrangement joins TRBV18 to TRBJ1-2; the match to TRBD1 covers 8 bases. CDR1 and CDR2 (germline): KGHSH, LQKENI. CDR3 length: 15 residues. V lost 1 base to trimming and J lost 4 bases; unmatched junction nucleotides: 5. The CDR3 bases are TGTGCCAGCTCACCACAGGGACAGGCTCTCTATGGCTACACCTTC. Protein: CASSPQGQALYGYTF.

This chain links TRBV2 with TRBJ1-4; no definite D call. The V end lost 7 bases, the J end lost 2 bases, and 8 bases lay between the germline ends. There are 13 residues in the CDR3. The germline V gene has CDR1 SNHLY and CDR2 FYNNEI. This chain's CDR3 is CASTGITNEKLFF. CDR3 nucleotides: TGTGCCAGCACGGGGATTACTAATGAAAAACTGTTTTTT.

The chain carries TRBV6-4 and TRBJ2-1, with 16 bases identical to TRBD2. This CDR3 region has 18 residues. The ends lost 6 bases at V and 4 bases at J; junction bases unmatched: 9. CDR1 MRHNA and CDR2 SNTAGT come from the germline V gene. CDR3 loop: CASSPRGTSGRVYNEQFF. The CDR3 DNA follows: TGTGCCAGCAGCCCTCGGGGGACTAGCGGGAGGGTGTACAATGAGCAGTTCTTC.

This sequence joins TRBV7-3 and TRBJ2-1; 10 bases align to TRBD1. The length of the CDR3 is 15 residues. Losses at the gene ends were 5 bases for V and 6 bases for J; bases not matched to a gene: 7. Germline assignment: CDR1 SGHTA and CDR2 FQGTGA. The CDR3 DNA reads TGTGCCAGCAGCCCTTGGACAGGGGGAGGCAATGAGCAGTTCTTC. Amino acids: CASSPWTGGGNEQFF. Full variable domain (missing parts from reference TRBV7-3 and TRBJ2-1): GAGVSQTPSNKVTEKGKYVELRCDPISGHTALYWYRQSLGQGPEFLIYFQGTGAADDSGLPNDRFFAVRPEGSVSTLKIQRTERGDSAVYLCASSPWTGGGNEQFFGPGTRLTVL.

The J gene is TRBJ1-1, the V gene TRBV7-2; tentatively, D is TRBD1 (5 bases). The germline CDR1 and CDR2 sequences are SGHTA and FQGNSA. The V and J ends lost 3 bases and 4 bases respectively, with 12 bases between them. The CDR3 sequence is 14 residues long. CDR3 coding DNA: TGTGCCAGCAGCTTTCCCAGGGTGGCCACTGAAGCTTTCTTT. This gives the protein CASSFPRVATEAFF.

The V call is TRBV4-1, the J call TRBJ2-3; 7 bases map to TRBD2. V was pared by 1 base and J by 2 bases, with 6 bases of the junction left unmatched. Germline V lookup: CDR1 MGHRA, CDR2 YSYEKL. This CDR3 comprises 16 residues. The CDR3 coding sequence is TGCGCCAGCAGCCAAGGCCCTAGCGGATACACAGATACGCAGTATTTT. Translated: CASSQGPSGYTDTQYF.

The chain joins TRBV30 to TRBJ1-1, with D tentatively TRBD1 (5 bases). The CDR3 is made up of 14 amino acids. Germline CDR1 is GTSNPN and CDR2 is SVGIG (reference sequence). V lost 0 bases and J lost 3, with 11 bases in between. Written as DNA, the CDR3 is TGTGCCTGGAGTGTGGTCGGGGGACACACTGAAGCTTTCTTT. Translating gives CAWSVVGGHTEAFF.

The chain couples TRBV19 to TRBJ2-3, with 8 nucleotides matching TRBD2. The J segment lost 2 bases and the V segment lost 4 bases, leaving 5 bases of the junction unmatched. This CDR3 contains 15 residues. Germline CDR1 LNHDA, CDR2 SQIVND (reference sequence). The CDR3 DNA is TGTGCCAGTAGTAAACTGGGACTAGACACAGATACGCAGTATTTT. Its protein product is CASSKLGLDTDTQYF.

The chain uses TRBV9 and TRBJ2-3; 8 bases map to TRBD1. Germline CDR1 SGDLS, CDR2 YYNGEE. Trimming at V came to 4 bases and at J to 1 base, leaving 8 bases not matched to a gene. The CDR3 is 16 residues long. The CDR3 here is CASSTGGGLGTDTQYF. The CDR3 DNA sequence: TGTGCCAGCAGCACAGGGGGAGGTCTCGGCACAGATACGCAGTATTTT.

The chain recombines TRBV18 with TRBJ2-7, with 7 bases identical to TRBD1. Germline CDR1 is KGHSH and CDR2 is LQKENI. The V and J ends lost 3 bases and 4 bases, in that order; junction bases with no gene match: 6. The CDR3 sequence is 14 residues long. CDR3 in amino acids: CASSPRQGVYEQYF. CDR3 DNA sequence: TGTGCCAGCTCACCTCGACAGGGTGTATACGAGCAGTACTTC.

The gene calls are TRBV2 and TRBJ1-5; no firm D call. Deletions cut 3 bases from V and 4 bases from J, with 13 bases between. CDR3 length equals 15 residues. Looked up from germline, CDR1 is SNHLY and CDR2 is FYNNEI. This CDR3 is CASSERANTNQPQHF. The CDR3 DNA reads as TGTGCCAGCAGTGAGAGGGCAAACACTAATCAGCCCCAGCATTTT.

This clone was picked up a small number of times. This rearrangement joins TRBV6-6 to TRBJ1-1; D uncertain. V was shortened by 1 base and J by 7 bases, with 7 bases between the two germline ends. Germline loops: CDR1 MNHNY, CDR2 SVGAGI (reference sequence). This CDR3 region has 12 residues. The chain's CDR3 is CASSYLSLEAFF. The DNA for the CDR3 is TGTGCCAGCAGTTACTTGAGTCTTGAAGCTTTCTTT.